The 10 T cell receptor beta chains below all came from one sample that was sequenced in a study of cytomegalovirus exposure and HLA in healthy donors (dated by TCRdb to 2016 to 2017). Receptor amplification or capture employed the immunoSEQ multiplex PCR assay. For the multiplex PCR, a mixture combining 60 forward primers for TCR Vbeta segments and 13 reverse primers for TCR Jbeta segments was used. TCRdb mirrors the immuneACCESS table, restricted to in-frame sequences. Some clones are absent from its copies; in checked studies, under half trace to an unresolved V gene, and the reason for the others is unknown. In this sample the table shows roughly 150,000 clones, about 71% of which occur a single time. The top ten clonotypes cover about 2.2% of the sample. The material sequenced was PBMCs. These receptors were collected from a woman in her fifties or sixties in good health and CMV-seropositive.

The chain recombines TRBV11-2 with TRBJ1-2; 9 nucleotides align to TRBD1. The CDR3 contains 17 residues. Germline CDR1 is SGHAT and CDR2 is FQNNGV. V lost 4 bases to trimming and J lost 3 bases; unmatched junction nucleotides: 12. The CDR3 DNA follows: TGTGCCAGCAGCTCCCGGGACAGGGTACTATATGACTATGGCTACACCTTC. This gives the protein CASSSRDRVLYDYGYTF. The full variable domain, with the rest looked up from reference TRBV11-2 and TRBJ1-2, is EAGVAQSPRYKIIEKRQSVAFWCNPISGHATLYWYQQILGQGPKLLIQFQNNGVVDDSQLPKDRFSAERLKGVDSTLKIQPAKLEDSAVYLCASSSRDRVLYDYGYTFGSGTRLTVV.

The chain links TRBV7-2 to TRBJ1-3; the match to TRBD1 covers 9 bases. Trimming removed 5 bases from V and 2 bases from J; junction bases left unmatched: 4. This CDR3 region has 15 residues. Looked up from germline, CDR1 is SGHTA and CDR2 is FQGNSA. CDR3 sequence (DNA): TGTGCCAGCAGCCAAGGGACAGGGACTGGAAACACCATATATTTT. Translating gives CASSQGTGTGNTIYF.

The chain joins TRBV7-9 to TRBJ2-1; 11 nucleotides line up with TRBD1. The junction had 7 bases not matched to a gene; V was cut back by 5 bases and J by 7 bases. The CDR3 covers 15 residues. Germline values: CDR1 SEHNR, CDR2 FQNEAQ (reference sequence). The CDR3 nucleotides read TGTGCCAGCAGCCTAGGACAGGGGGCAGTGAATGAGCAGTTCTTC. Translation: CASSLGQGAVNEQFF.

The CDR3 loop is CASRAPGGSKTEAFF. The DNA of the CDR3 is TGTGCCAGCAGGGCCCCAGGGGGGAGTAAGACTGAAGCTTTCTTT. The V call is TRBV2, the J call TRBJ1-1, with 7 bases fitting TRBD1. Germline CDR1 is SNHLY and CDR2 is FYNNEI. The CDR3 extends over 15 amino acids. V dropped 6 bases and J dropped 5; count of bases not matched to a gene: 12.

V gene TRBV7-9 combines with J gene TRBJ1-1; tentative D call: TRBD1 (5 bases). Germline CDR1 SEHNR, CDR2 FQNEAQ (reference sequence). The V end lost 1 base, the J end lost 10 bases, and 7 bases lay between the germline ends. The CDR3 length is 11 residues. This CDR3 reads CASSLEGLAFF. Here the CDR3 DNA reads TGTGCCAGCAGCTTAGAGGGGCTAGCTTTCTTT.

The rearrangement uses TRBV28 and TRBJ2-7; D gene unclear. Trimming pared 3 bases from V and 2 bases from J, leaving 5 bases between. CDR1 MDHEN and CDR2 SYDVKM come from the germline V gene. There are 12 residues in the CDR3. CDR3 DNA: TGTGCCAGCAGTTTGTGGCCCTACGAGCAGTACTTC. Translated, it gives CASSLWPYEQYF.

This chain connects TRBV5-6 to TRBJ1-2, with no clear D. The CDR3 covers 15 residues. V lost 4 bases to trimming and J lost 8 bases, with 21 bases between them. Looked up from germline, CDR1 is SGHDT and CDR2 is YYEEEE. The CDR3 DNA sequence: TGTGCCAGCAGCAGTCTCCAGGCGATATTGCGAGGCTACACCTTC. The encoded protein is CASSSLQAILRGYTF.

For this clone: The same CDR3 can be traced to other DNA sequences in this sample. This chain connects TRBV28 to TRBJ1-2; D gene ambiguous. The V and J ends lost 3 bases and 4 bases respectively, with 6 bases between them. Germline CDR1 is MDHEN and CDR2 is SYDVKM. This CDR3 comprises 12 residues. The CDR3 is CASSLRGYGYTF. DNA for the CDR3: TGTGCCAGCAGTTTGCGGGGCTATGGCTACACCTTC.

This clone occurred a few times. The V and J genes are TRBV2 and TRBJ2-7, with TRBD1 matching over 9 bases. After removal of 6 bases from V and 6 bases from J, the junction contained 3 bases not matched to a gene. The CDR3 spans 12 residues. CDR1 SNHLY and CDR2 FYNNEI come from the germline V gene. The CDR3 spells CASRQTGGEQYF. As DNA, the CDR3 is TGTGCCAGCAGGCAGACAGGGGGCGAGCAGTACTTC.

The V and J genes are TRBV4-1 and TRBJ2-1, with TRBD1 identical over 8 bases. The J segment lost 7 bases and the V segment lost 7 bases, leaving 6 bases of the junction unmatched. The CDR3 length is 13 residues. In germline, CDR1 is MGHRA, CDR2 YSYEKL. Written as DNA, the CDR3 is TGCGCCAGCACAGGACAGGGAAAAAATGAGCAGTTCTTC. Its translation is CASTGQGKNEQFF.